This TCR beta chain was recorded in a study of T-cell reconstitution after alpha-beta-depleted transplantation in children. Findings and limits, study-wide: Elevated TCRbeta diversity at day 60 was traced, in some patients, to surviving recipient T cells and thymic progenitors.

A word on this clonotype: The antigen is unknown.

Germline V gene data show CDR1 as SQVTM and CDR2 as ANQGSEA. The CDR3 runs to 13 residues. Trimming removed 7 bases from V and 3 bases from J, with 15 bases in between. Unique molecular identifiers were used in preparing the TCRbeta library. TCRdb re-called the PCR reads through MiXCR, storing one row per CDR3 protein. The data hold about a million distinct CDR3 sequences, with 25% to 30% observed a single time. The origin of this receptor is a boy younger than two who had a stem cell transplant for SCID, so the T cells may come from the graft donor. The material sequenced was PBMCs, mostly from graft donor cells, taken 360 days after TCRalphabeta/CD19-depleted stem cell transplant. The genes are TRBV29-1 and TRBJ2-5; a possible D gene is TRBD1 (6 bases). CDR3 region: CSAIRDKKETQYF. For the CDR3, the DNA is TGCAGCGCCATCCGGGACAAAAAAGAGACCCAGTACTTC.